Following are 10 T cell receptor beta chains from one sample sequenced in a study of T cell responses to AZD1222 COVID-19 vaccine. The method was immunoSEQ multiplex PCR; TCRdb's version includes in-frame clones alone and lacks a portion of them. The data show about 140,000 clones, about 89% seen once. Sequencing was performed on peripheral blood, taken on day 0 of AZD1222 vaccination. The source of these receptors is an adult in good health.

The chain carries TRBV10-2 and TRBJ1-1; 8 bases align to TRBD1. Germline trimming cut 6 bases from V and 4 bases from J; bases unmatched to any gene: 7. Per the germline V gene, CDR1 is WSHSY and CDR2 is SAAADI. The length of the CDR3 is 14 residues. CDR3 amino acids: CASSTGGSSTEAFF. The CDR3 nucleotides are TGCGCCAGCAGCACAGGGGGTTCGAGCACTGAAGCTTTCTTT.

This clone appeared a single time. The chain joins TRBV14 to TRBJ1-4; D gene uncertain. Germline V gene data show CDR1 as SGHDN and CDR2 as FVKESK. The CDR3 sequence is 13 residues long. The germline V and J ends were trimmed by 0 bases and 10 bases, with 9 bases remaining between them. In DNA, the CDR3 is TGTGCCAGCAGCCAAGAAATCGTAGGAAAACTGTTTTTT. Protein: CASSQEIVGKLFF.

The gene calls are TRBV6-6 and TRBJ1-2; 7 nucleotides match TRBD1. The length of the CDR3 is 15 residues. With V trimmed by 7 bases and J by 5 bases, 13 bases remained unmatched. Per germline, CDR1 MNHNY and CDR2 SVGAGI (reference sequence). DNA of the CDR3: TGTGCCAGCAACGGACAGGAGGCCCGATCTTATGGCTACACCTTC. Its translation: CASNGQEARSYGYTF.

The chain joins TRBV7-9 to TRBJ2-3; 9 bases match TRBD1. Germline CDR1 SEHNR, CDR2 FQNEAQ (reference sequence). This CDR3 comprises 14 residues. Trimming at V came to 5 bases and at J to 5 bases, leaving 5 bases not matched to a gene. DNA for the CDR3: TGTGCCAGCAGCGTGGGACAGGGTGGAGATACGCAGTATTTT. Translation gives CASSVGQGGDTQYF.

The chain joins TRBV25-1 to TRBJ2-1; a possible D gene is TRBD1 (6 bases). V was trimmed by 0 bases and J by 5 bases, leaving 11 bases between them. This CDR3 is built from 15 residues. Germline-derived CDR1 and CDR2 are MGHDK and SYGVNS. Here the CDR3 DNA reads TGTGCCAGCAGTGAATATACCGCAGGGGACAATGAGCAGTTCTTC. Translation: CASSEYTAGDNEQFF.

This clone was picked up a small number of times. This chain connects TRBV6-4 to TRBJ1-3; tentatively, D is TRBD1 (5 bases). CDR1 MRHNA and CDR2 SNTAGT come from the germline V gene. The CDR3 is 17 amino acids. Trimming removed 8 bases from V and 0 bases from J, with 20 bases in between. The CDR3 loop reads CASRLNRGNHSGNTIYF. Here the CDR3 DNA reads TGTGCCAGCCGATTAAACCGGGGCAATCACTCTGGAAACACCATATATTTT.

The chain carries TRBV6-5 and TRBJ2-1, with 10 bases fitting TRBD2. Germline CDR1 and CDR2: MNHEY and SVGAGI. V lost 7 bases to trimming and J lost 3 bases; unmatched junction nucleotides: 3. The CDR3 is 14 amino acids. CDR3 bases: TGTGCCAGCACGGCTAGCGGGAGCTACAATGAGCAGTTCTTC. Its protein product is CASTASGSYNEQFF.

This clone was counted a single time. This chain uses TRBV3-1 (or the pseudogene TRBV3-2) with TRBJ1-5; D remains unclear. Trimming shortened V by 2 bases and J by 0 bases, and 8 bases separated the two germline ends. In germline, CDR1 is LGHDT, CDR2 YNNKEL (reference sequence). The CDR3 runs to 15 residues. CDR3 nucleotides: TGTGCCAGCAGCCAAAATTCTAATAGCAATCAGCCCCAGCATTTT. Translating it yields CASSQNSNSNQPQHF.

V is TRBV7-8 and J is TRBJ1-6; 7 nucleotides align to TRBD1. Trimming took 8 bases from V and 2 from J; bases not matched to a gene: 9. This CDR3 has 16 residues. The germline CDR1 and CDR2 sequences are SGHVS and FQNEAQ. In nucleotides, the CDR3 is TGTGCCAGCGGAGTTGGGGGACAGCCCTATAATTCACCCCTCCACTTT. Amino acids: CASGVGGQPYNSPLHF. The full variable domain, its missing parts supplied by reference TRBV7-8 and TRBJ1-6, is GAGVSQSPRYKVAKRGQDVALRCDPISGHVSLFWYQQALGQGPEFLTYFQNEAQLDKSGLPSDRFFAERPEGSVSTLKIQRTQQEDSAVYLCASGVGGQPYNSPLHFGNGTRLTVT.

The chain is built from TRBV5-6 and TRBJ1-1, with D possibly being TRBD1 (6 bases). CDR1 and CDR2 from the germline V gene are SGHDT and YYEEEE. With 2 bases removed from V and 4 bases from J, the gap between germline ends came to 18 bases. The length of the CDR3 is 16 residues. The CDR3: CASSFGQTGLGTEAFF. Here the CDR3 DNA reads TGTGCCAGCAGCTTTGGACAGACAGGATTAGGCACTGAAGCTTTCTTT.